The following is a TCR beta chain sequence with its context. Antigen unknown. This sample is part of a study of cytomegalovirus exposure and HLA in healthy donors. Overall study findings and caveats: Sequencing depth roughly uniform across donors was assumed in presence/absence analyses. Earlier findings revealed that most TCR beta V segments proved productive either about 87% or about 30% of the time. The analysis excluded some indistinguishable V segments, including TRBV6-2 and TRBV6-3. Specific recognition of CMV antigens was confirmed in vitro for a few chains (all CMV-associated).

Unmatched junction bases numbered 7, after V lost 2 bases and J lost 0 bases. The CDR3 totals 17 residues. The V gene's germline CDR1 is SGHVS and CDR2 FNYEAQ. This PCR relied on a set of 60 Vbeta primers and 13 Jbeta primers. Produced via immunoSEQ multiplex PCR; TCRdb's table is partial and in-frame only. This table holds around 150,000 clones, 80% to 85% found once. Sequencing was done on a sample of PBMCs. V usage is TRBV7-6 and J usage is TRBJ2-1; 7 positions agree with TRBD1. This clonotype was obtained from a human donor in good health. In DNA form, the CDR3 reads TGTGCCAGCAGCTTATCGGACAGGACCCGCTCCTACAATGAGCAGTTCTTC. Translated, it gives CASSLSDRTRSYNEQFF. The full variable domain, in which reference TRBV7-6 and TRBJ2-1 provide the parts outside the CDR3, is GAGVSQSPRYKVTKRGQDVALRCDPISGHVSLYWYRQALGQGPEFLTYFNYEAQQDKSGLPNDRFSAERPEGSISTLTIQRTEQRDSAMYRCASSLSDRTRSYNEQFFGPGTRLTVL.